This TCR beta chain was recorded in a study of blood T cells in healthy people across ages. Primed by a sample-barcoded 5' primer and a J-beta primer mix, a second PCR proceeded for 7 to 11 cycles. Every single cDNA molecule received a tag from a template-switch adaptor with 12 random nucleotides. From the 5' RACE reads, TCRdb called clonotypes with MiXCR, one entry per CDR3 protein. Of roughly 1,000,000 distinct CDR3 sequences listed, 25% are singletons. CDR1 is SGHRS, CDR2 YFSETQ, per germline. Trimming stripped 0 bases from V and 5 bases from J, with 14 bases between. The length of the CDR3 is 16 residues. These sequences were also reported in another study, on T cells of mothers and their children.

This receptor was taken from a girl aged 2 to 10 in good health. The J gene is TRBJ2-2, the V gene TRBV5-1; D is ambiguous. Sequencing was performed on blood. The CDR3 is CASSLVGSTETGELFF. The CDR3 nucleotides are TGCGCCAGCAGCTTGGTGGGTAGTACGGAAACCGGGGAGCTGTTTTTT.